This is a list of T cell receptor beta chains from one sample in a study of shared clonotypes between healthy human individuals. Sequencing was performed with immunoSEQ multiplex PCR; in TCRdb, only in-frame clones are kept and a portion is missing. The sample holds 2 million to 3 million clones, roughly nine tenths seen once. Sequenced: naive CD4+ T cells sorted from blood. The source is a man aged 18 to 35 in good health. Both conserved end residues are part of each CDR3. D genes are given only for firm matches. Clone sizes are given selectively: once, few, many, or a class where the clone is expanded.

V gene	J gene	clone size	D gene	CDR3 DNA	CDR3 protein
TRBV5-1	TRBJ1-2	-	TRBD1	TGCGCCAGCAGCTTGGTAGTCAACAGGGGTCATGGCTACACCTTC	CASSLVVNRGHGYTF
TRBV6-1	TRBJ2-3	-	-	TGTGCCAGCAGTTTGGGTCGGGAGATAGGAGATACGCAGTATTTT	CASSLGREIGDTQYF
TRBV7-2	TRBJ2-7	-	-	TGTGCCAGCAGCTCTATGTCCACAGGGGGGGACTACGAGCAGTACTTC	CASSSMSTGGDYEQYF
TRBV28	TRBJ2-1	-	TRBD2	TGTGCCAGCAGTTATCCGAACCTAAAGCGGGGCAATTACAATGAGCAGTTCTTC	CASSYPNLKRGNYNEQFF
TRBV28	TRBJ2-1	-	-	TGTGCCAGCAGGGTAATAGGAAATGAGCAGTTCTTC	CASRVIGNEQFF
TRBV28	TRBJ2-7	-	TRBD1	TGTGCCAGCAGTTTCAATCGCTGGGGACAGGGAAGGTCGTTCTACGAGCAGTACTTC	CASSFNRWGQGRSFYEQYF
TRBV29-1	TRBJ2-7	-	-	TGCAGCGTTCTCGGACAGTCGCAATACGAGCAGTACTTC	CSVLGQSQYEQYF
TRBV5-8	TRBJ1-2	-	-	TGTGCCAACCCGAGGGGCTCTAACTATGGCTACACCTTC	CANPRGSNYGYTF
TRBV4-1	TRBJ2-5	-	TRBD2	TGCGCCAGCAGCTCAGCCCCCGGGGGGGAAAGGACCCAGTACTTC	CASSSAPGGERTQYF
TRBV21-1	TRBJ2-7	-	-	TGTGCCAGCAGCAAAGTAGGCGGGGGGCCCTACGAGCAGTACTTC	CASSKVGGGPYEQYF
TRBV9	TRBJ2-1	-	-	TGTGCCAGCAGCGTAGTGGGTAGCGTTTTTAACAATGAGCAGTTCTTC	CASSVVGSVFNNEQFF
TRBV5-1	TRBJ2-3	-	-	TGCGCCAGCAGGGCTAACCCCACAGATACGCAGTATTTT	CASRANPTDTQYF
TRBV9	TRBJ1-1	once	TRBD1	TGTGCCAGCAGCGTAAGGGGGGACAGGCTGAACACTGAAGCTTTCTTT	CASSVRGDRLNTEAFF
TRBV27	TRBJ2-7	-	-	TGTGCCAGCAGTCTAAATCCGGGCGGGTCCTACGAGCAGTACTTC	CASSLNPGGSYEQYF
TRBV30	TRBJ2-3	-	-	TGTGCCTGGAGTAAGAGAGGAAGCACAGATACGCAGTATTTT	CAWSKRGSTDTQYF
TRBV18	TRBJ1-2	-	TRBD1	TGTGCCAGCTCACCACCGACAGGGTTTGTTAACTATGGCTACACCTTC	CASSPPTGFVNYGYTF
TRBV23-1	TRBJ1-1	few	-	TGCGCCAGCAGTCAATCGACGGCCACTGAAGCTTTCTTT	CASSQSTATEAFF
TRBV29-1	TRBJ1-4	few	-	TGCAGCGCCGAAGGCGGGGGGCGAGAAAAACTGTTTTTT	CSAEGGGREKLFF
TRBV11-2	TRBJ2-4	-	TRBD1	TGTGCCGGGGGCGGGGCAGGGGGCCAAAACATTCAGTACTTC	CAGGGAGGQNIQYF
TRBV14	TRBJ1-2	once	TRBD1	TGTGCCAGCAGCCCTCAGACAGGGGGCTATGGCTACACCTTC	CASSPQTGGYGYTF
TRBV10-3	TRBJ1-2	few	-	TGTGCCATCAGTTCCGTTGATGGCTACACCTTC	CAISSVDGYTF
TRBV6-1	TRBJ1-1	-	TRBD1	TGTGCCAGCAGACCCGGCACTACAGGGGTTCCTGAAGCTTTCTTT	CASRPGTTGVPEAFF
TRBV5-5	TRBJ2-1	-	TRBD1	TGTGCCAGCAGCCCTCAGACAGGGGATTACAATGAGCAGTTCTTC	CASSPQTGDYNEQFF
TRBV6-1	TRBJ2-7	-	-	TGTGCCACTACCCGGGGCTACGAGCAGTACTTC	CATTRGYEQYF
TRBV28	TRBJ1-2	few	-	TGTGCCAGCAGTCCCCGGGACTCACCGCGGCTCACCTTC	CASSPRDSPRLTF
TRBV18	TRBJ1-1	-	-	TGTGCCAGCTCACCACCGGTAGGGGGGGGATACATGAACACTGAAGCTTTCTTT	CASSPPVGGGYMNTEAFF
TRBV11-2	TRBJ2-7	-	-	TGTGCCAGCAGCTTAGAAGGTGGGGGCTCCTACGAGCAGTACTTC	CASSLEGGGSYEQYF
TRBV7-8	TRBJ2-7	once	-	TGTGCCAGCAGCTTGGTAGGGAACGAGCAGTACTTC	CASSLVGNEQYF
TRBV10-2	TRBJ1-1	-	TRBD1	TGCGCCAGCAGTGACGGACAGGGATGGGCCACTGAAGCTTTCTTT	CASSDGQGWATEAFF
TRBV18	TRBJ1-1	-	-	TGTGCCAGCTCACCGCGGCAGATGAACACTGAAGCTTTCTTT	CASSPRQMNTEAFF
TRBV27	TRBJ2-7	-	-	TGTGCCAGCAGTCCGAGACCCGCTCCGGGCGAGCAGTACTTC	CASSPRPAPGEQYF
TRBV5-4	TRBJ2-7	-	TRBD2	TGTGCCAGCAGCTTGGTCGGGGGGGCCTACGAGCAGTACTTC	CASSLVGGAYEQYF
TRBV28	TRBJ2-3	-	TRBD2	TGTGCCAGCAGGGATAGCGGGGGGGGCACAGATACGCAGTATTTT	CASRDSGGGTDTQYF
TRBV7-9	TRBJ1-1	-	-	TGTGCCAGCAGCTTCTCCCCCCCTGAAGCTTTCTTT	CASSFSPPEAFF
TRBV15	TRBJ2-1	-	-	TGTGCCACCAGCAGAGATCCGGGGCCGGGGGCGCACAATGAGCAGTTCTTC	CATSRDPGPGAHNEQFF
TRBV6-1	TRBJ2-5	-	-	TGTGCCAGCAGTGAAGCGGGGTACCAAGAGACCCAGTACTTC	CASSEAGYQETQYF
TRBV28	TRBJ1-5	few	-	TGTGCCAGCAGTCCCCCGCGCAGGGGCGCTAGCAATCAGCCCCAGCATTTT	CASSPPRRGASNQPQHF
TRBV18	TRBJ2-7	-	TRBD1	TGTGCCAGCTCACCGACTCAACAGGGGACGGCCGAGCAGTACTTC	CASSPTQQGTAEQYF
TRBV7-8	TRBJ2-7	-	TRBD1	TGTGCCAGCAGCGGAGACAGGGAATGGATCTACGAGCAGTACTTC	CASSGDREWIYEQYF
TRBV19	TRBJ2-7	-	TRBD1	TGTGCCAGTAGTAATTTCGTCGGACAGGCCCACGAGCAGTACTTC	CASSNFVGQAHEQYF
TRBV7-2	TRBJ2-3	-	-	TGTGCCAGCAGCTTAGGGGTCTCAGATACGCAGTATTTT	CASSLGVSDTQYF
TRBV27	TRBJ2-7	-	TRBD2	TGTGCCAGCACTCCAGGGTCTAGCGGGAGACGCGAGCAGTACTTC	CASTPGSSGRREQYF
TRBV5-1	TRBJ1-3	few	-	TGCGCCAGCAGCCGTGAAAGTGGAAACACCATATATTTT	CASSRESGNTIYF
TRBV9	TRBJ1-1	few	-	TGTGCCAGCAGCGTATCCGGATCCCCGCGGGGAAACACTGAAGCTTTCTTT	CASSVSGSPRGNTEAFF
TRBV5-6	TRBJ1-6	-	TRBD1	TGTGCCAGCAGCCTTTATCGGACAGGGCACTATAATTCACCCCTCCACTTT	CASSLYRTGHYNSPLHF
TRBV28	TRBJ2-3	-	-	TGTGCCAGCAGTTCTTGGTCTCGGCTTGATACGCAGTATTTT	CASSSWSRLDTQYF
TRBV6-4	TRBJ1-1	-	-	TGTGCCAGCAAGGCTACACCCGGCACTGAAGCTTTCTTT	CASKATPGTEAFF
TRBV9	TRBJ2-1	-	TRBD2	TGTGCCAGCAGCCCTCGGGCGGGAAGCGGGGGGAACAATGAGCAGTTCTTC	CASSPRAGSGGNNEQFF
TRBV9	TRBJ2-7	-	TRBD2	TGTGCCAGCAGCGCGCGGAGCGGGAAGGGATACGAGCAGTACTTC	CASSARSGKGYEQYF
TRBV28	TRBJ1-6	few	TRBD1	TGTGCCAGCAGTGAGACAGGGGTAATGAATTCACCCCTCCACTTT	CASSETGVMNSPLHF
TRBV5-4	TRBJ1-6	-	TRBD1	TGTGCCAGCAGCTTGGATAGGGGGCCATCACCCCTCCACTTT	CASSLDRGPSPLHF
TRBV5-1	TRBJ2-2	-	-	TGCGCCAGCAGCTTGCAGGCAGGGAACACCGGGGAGCTGTTTTTT	CASSLQAGNTGELFF
TRBV7-9	TRBJ2-5	-	-	TGTGCCAGCAGCGTGGGCATCCGCCAAGAGACCCAGTACTTC	CASSVGIRQETQYF
TRBV27	TRBJ1-6	-	TRBD1	TGTGCCAGCAGTCCGGACAGGTCCTTCTCCTATAATTCACCCCTCCACTTT	CASSPDRSFSYNSPLHF